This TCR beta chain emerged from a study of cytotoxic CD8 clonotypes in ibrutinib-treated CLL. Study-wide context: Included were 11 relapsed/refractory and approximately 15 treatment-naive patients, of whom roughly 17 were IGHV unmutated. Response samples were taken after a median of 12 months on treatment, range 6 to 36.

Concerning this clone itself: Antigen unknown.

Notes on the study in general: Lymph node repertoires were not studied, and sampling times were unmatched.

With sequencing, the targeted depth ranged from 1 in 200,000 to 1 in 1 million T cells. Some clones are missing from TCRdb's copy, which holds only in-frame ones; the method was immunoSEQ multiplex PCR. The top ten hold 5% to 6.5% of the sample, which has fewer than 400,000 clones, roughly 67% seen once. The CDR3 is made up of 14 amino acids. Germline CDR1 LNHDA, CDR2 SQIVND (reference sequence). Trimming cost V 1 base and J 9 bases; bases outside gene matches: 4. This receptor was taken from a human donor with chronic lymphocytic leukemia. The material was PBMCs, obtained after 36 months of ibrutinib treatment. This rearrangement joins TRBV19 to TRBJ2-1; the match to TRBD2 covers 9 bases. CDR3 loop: CASSIGLAEIEQFF. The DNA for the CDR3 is TGTGCCAGTAGTATAGGACTAGCGGAAATTGAGCAGTTCTTC.